This T cell receptor beta chain is drawn from a study of T cells in localized non-small cell lung cancer. TCRdb's table, derived via immunoSEQ multiplex PCR, lists solely in-frame clones and lacks some. The repertoire includes just over 70,000 clones, about 90% of them detected once, and 20% to 25% sits in the top ten. Trimming removed 2 bases at V and 4 bases at J, with 6 bases between. This CDR3 has 13 residues. The germline V gene has CDR1 SGHTA and CDR2 FQGTGA. This clonotype originated in a male donor aged 60 or older with stage III squamous cell lung carcinoma. The V and J genes are TRBV7-3 and TRBJ2-1, with D possibly TRBD1 on 6 matching bases. The sequenced sample was peripheral blood, obtained before any cancer treatment. DNA for the CDR3: TGTGCCAGCAGCTTAGACAGGTACAATGAGCAGTTCTTC. As protein: CASSLDRYNEQFF.